The present entry profiles one T cell receptor (beta chain) with its context. Its antigen is not identified. This sample is drawn from a study of CD8 T cells in Susac syndrome. Study observations and caveats: Regarding the TCR sequencing and HLA analysis, the study admitted that a relatively small number of individuals were involved.

RNA in amounts of about 0.5 to 1 ug was reverse transcribed with random hexamers. TCR beta CDR3 was amplified by immunoSEQ multiplex PCR. This amplification extended across 54 Vbeta and 13 Jbeta segments. TCRdb called the immunoSEQ multiplex PCR reads again in MiXCR, with one record for every CDR3 protein. The sample includes around 280,000 distinct CDR3 sequences, 92% seen only once; the top ten take over 0.05%. Sequencing targeted TCR beta in T cells from blood (CD8+ and CD4+). CDR1 is DFQATT, CDR2 SNEGSKA, per germline (reference sequence). The CDR3 sequence is 14 residues long. With 1 base removed from V and 3 bases from J, the gap between germline ends came to 13 bases.

The chain couples TRBV20-1 to TRBJ2-7, with D tentatively TRBD1 (6 bases). The sequencing sample was made of CD4+ T cells from PBMCs. This receptor was obtained from a human donor with multiple sclerosis. CDR3 DNA: TGCAGTGCTAGAGTCGACAGGTCCCTCTACGAGCAGTACTTC. This sequence encodes CSARVDRSLYEQYF.